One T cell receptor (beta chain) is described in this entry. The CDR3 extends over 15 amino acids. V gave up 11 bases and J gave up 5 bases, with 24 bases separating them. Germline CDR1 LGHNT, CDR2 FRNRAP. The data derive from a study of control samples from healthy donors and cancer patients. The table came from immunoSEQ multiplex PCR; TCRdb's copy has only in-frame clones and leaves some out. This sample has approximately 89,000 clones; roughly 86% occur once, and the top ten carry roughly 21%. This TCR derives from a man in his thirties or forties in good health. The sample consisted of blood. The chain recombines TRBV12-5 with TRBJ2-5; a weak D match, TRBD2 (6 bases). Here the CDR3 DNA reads TGTGCTTGTACGCCGGGCGGGGTGGCTGGGGAGACCCAGTACTTC. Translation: CACTPGGVAGETQYF.